This entry is about one T cell receptor beta chain. No antigen is known for it. Within one base of it there is no much larger clone, and no base qualities were kept. The CDR3 regions of human TCRbeta chains were analyzed by immunosequencing. In the authors' own workflow: TCRs in the repertoires were compared against a reference library of SARS-CoV-2-specific TCRs that had been generated with the MIRA antigen-specificity platform. Breadth was defined as the fraction of unique TCRs that were SARS-CoV-2-associated, and depth was defined as the fraction of total T cells that were SARS-CoV-2-associated. Each spike-specific TCR was assigned to its reactive spike region and to a CD4 or CD8 class using the MIRA data. Log10-transformed breadth and depth values were compared by one-way ANOVA with Sidak's multiple comparisons tests. The immuneACCESS repertoire file appears here via TCRdb, limited to in-frame rearrangements. These files lack a portion of the clones; in checked studies, under half of the deficit traces to unresolved V genes, and the cause of the others is not known. Clone size and the V and J calls come from that table; the DNA yielded D and trimming. The sample includes 85,000 to 100,000 clones, with approximately 83% observed a single time. Clones ranked in the top ten supply approximately 6.8% of the sample.

Reading the label with the study, this specimen's time point is: baseline before first vaccination. Samples from vaccinated people were obtained from the UK trials COV001 and COV002, which included a single-blind randomized controlled phase 2/3 trial of AZD1222 (ChAdOx1 nCoV-19) in healthy adults. Trial participant PBMC samples were collected at day 0 and day 28 after the second dose for TCRbeta chain sequencing. The sample originates from a study of T cell responses to AZD1222 COVID-19 vaccine (dated by TCRdb to 2020 to 2023). Regarding the complete study: AZD1222 recipients whose second dose came at about 4 weeks and those whose second dose came at about 12 weeks were combined into one group, since spike-specific TCR depth and breadth did not differ between the two schedules. TCR sequencing covered 233 trial participants: 207 given two doses of AZD1222 and 26 given two doses of MenACWY control vaccine. Enrollment into the trials was organized by age into subgroups of 18-55, 56-69 and 70-plus years, and those subgroups contained roughly 150, 30 and 60 TCR-sequenced participants, respectively.

Study-wide findings and limitations: Nearly half of unique spike-specific TCRs reportedly recognized epitopes outside regions mutated in the B.1.351 and B.1.1.7 variants. After two AZD1222 doses, spike-specific TCR breadth and depth were significantly higher than at day 0 and than in MenACWY recipients. Most participants were white British and females outnumbered males, and the authors suggested that clonal diversity may have been underestimated. Vaccine-associated CD4 TCRs spanned the whole spike protein, with dominant responses in regions 160-218 and 743-854. Conclusions about previously exposed vaccinees are limited because only 6 or 7 AZD1222 recipients were SARS-CoV-2 seropositive at baseline. No day 14 peak-response samples were available, so repertoires were characterized only after the peak T cell response. The 56-69-year group was small, and its depth increase did not reach significance, likely because of low power.

This material consisted of peripheral blood, taken on day 0 of AZD1222 vaccination. The source of this sequence is an adult in good health.

CDR3 protein: CATSEMTATQPQHF. The DNA sequence is as follows: TGTGCCACCAGTGAAATGACAGCTACTCAGCCCCAGCATTTT. The sequence links TRBV24-1 to TRBJ1-5, and TRBD1 may be the D gene, going by 5 matching bases. The germline V gene specifies KGHDR as CDR1 and SFDVKD as CDR2. Spanning cysteine to phenylalanine, the CDR3 consists of 14 amino acids. The kept DNA is CDR3 alone, 42 bases in frame from the first base. The junction carries 12 bases between V and J, which are trimmed by 4 bases and 6 bases respectively.